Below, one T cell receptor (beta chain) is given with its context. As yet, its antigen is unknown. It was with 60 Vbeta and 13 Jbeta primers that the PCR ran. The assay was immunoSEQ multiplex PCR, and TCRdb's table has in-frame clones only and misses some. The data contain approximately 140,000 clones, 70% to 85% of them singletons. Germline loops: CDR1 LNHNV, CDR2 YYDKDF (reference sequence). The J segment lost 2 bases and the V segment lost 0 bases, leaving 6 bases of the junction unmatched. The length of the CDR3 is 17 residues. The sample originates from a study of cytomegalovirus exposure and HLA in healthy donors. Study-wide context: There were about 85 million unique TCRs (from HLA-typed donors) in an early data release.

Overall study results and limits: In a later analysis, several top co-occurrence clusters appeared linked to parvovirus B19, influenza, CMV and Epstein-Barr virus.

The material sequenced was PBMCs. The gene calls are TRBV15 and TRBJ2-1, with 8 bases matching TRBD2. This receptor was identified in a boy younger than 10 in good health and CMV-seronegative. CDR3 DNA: TGTGCCACCAGCAGAGATGGGGGCGGGGGGCCCTACAATGAGCAGTTCTTC. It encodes CATSRDGGGGPYNEQFF. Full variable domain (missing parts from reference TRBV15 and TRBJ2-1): DAMVIQNPRYQVTQFGKPVTLSCSQTLNHNVMYWYQQKSSQAPKLLFHYYDKDFNNEADTPDNFQSRRPNTSFCFLDIRSPGLGDTAMYLCATSRDGGGGPYNEQFFGPGTRLTVL.